This T cell receptor (beta chain) is drawn from a study of CD8 T cells in ankylosing spondylitis. General study results and limits: Researchers reportedly found disease-linked clones significantly enriched in matched ankylosing spondylitis synovial fluid. There were earlier reports of some motif variants in reactive arthritis synovial fluid and blood. A TCR beta motif of 7 to 9 highly homologous variants seemed to mark ankylosing spondylitis blood.

5'-RACE, quantitative and with molecular barcodes, yielded the TCR beta libraries. TCRdb re-analysed the 5' RACE reads in MiXCR, keeping a single row per CDR3 protein. Here the sample spans about 200,000 distinct CDR3 sequences, 9.5% to 15% being singletons. As to this clonotype: The target antigen is unknown.

The germline V gene encodes CDR1 SGHRS and CDR2 YFSETQ. The CDR3 extends over 16 amino acids. V was pared by 3 bases and J by 0 bases, with 3 bases of the junction left unmatched. This receptor was obtained from a male donor with ankylosing spondylitis or in good health (not recorded which). The chain employs TRBV5-1 and TRBJ2-1; TRBD2 aligns across 10 bases. Sequencing used blood, either unsorted or a sorted T cell fraction (not recorded which). The CDR3 spells CASSWTSGGSYNEQFF. Written as DNA, the CDR3 is TGCGCCAGCAGCTGGACTAGCGGAGGCTCCTACAATGAGCAGTTCTTC.